This T cell receptor beta chain is from a study of T-cell memory formation after mild COVID-19. TCRdb recomputed calls from the 5' RACE reads with MiXCR, one row per CDR3 protein. Altogether 350,000 to 450,000 distinct CDR3 sequences are present, around 27% being singletons, with the ten largest covering approximately 13%. This clonotype was seen only a few times. The germline CDR1 and CDR2 sequences are LGHDT and YNNKEL (reference sequence). V was pared by 8 bases and J by 7 bases, with 9 bases between. This CDR3 is built from 10 residues. Sequencing input: PBMCs or a T cell subset sorted from them (not recorded which). This TCR was recovered from an adult woman who had mild COVID-19 (a few samples of this study predate the infection). Cell type and time point are not known. This chain joins TRBV3-1 and TRBJ2-7, with D maybe TRBD1 (5 bases). The CDR3 is CASGASEQYF. For the CDR3, the DNA is TGTGCCAGCGGGGCGTCGGAGCAGTACTTC.